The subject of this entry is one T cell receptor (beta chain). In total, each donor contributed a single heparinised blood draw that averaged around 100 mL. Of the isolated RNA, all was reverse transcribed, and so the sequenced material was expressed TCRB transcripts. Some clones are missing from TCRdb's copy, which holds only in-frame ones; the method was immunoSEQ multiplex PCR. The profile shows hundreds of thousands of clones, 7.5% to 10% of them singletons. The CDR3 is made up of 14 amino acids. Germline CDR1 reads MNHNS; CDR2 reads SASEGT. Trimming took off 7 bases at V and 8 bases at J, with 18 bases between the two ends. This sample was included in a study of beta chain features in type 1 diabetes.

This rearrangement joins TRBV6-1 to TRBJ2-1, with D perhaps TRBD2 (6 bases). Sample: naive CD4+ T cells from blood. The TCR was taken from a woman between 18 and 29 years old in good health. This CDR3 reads CASNHRRGIYEQFF. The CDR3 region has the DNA TGTGCCAGCAACCATCGGCGCGGGATTTATGAGCAGTTCTTC.